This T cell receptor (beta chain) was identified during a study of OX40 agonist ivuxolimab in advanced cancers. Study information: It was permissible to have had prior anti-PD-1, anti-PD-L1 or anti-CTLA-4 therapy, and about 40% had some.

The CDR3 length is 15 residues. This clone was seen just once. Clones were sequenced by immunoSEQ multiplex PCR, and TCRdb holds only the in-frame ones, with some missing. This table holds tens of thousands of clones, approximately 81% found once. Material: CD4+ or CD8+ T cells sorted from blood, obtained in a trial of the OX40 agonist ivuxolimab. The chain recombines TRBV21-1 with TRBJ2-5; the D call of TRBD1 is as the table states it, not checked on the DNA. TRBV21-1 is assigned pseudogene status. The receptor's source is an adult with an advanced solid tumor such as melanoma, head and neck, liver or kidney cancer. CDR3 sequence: CASSKEPRGRETQYF. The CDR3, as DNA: TGTGCCAGCAGCAAAGAGCCCAGGGGGAGAGAGACCCAGTACTTC.